The 6 T cell receptor beta chains below come from one sample, sequenced in a study of T cell changes during pregnancy in multiple sclerosis. Sequencing was performed with immunoSEQ multiplex PCR; in TCRdb, only in-frame clones are kept and a portion is missing. The sample includes tens of thousands of clones, around 96% of them seen just once. Sequences were derived from CD8+ T cells from peripheral blood mononuclear cells, sampled after pregnancy. These receptors originate from a female donor with multiple sclerosis, enrolled in a pregnancy study.

The V and J genes are TRBV29-1 and TRBJ2-7; 10 bases are a match to TRBD1. Germline V lookup: CDR1 SQVTM, CDR2 ANQGSEA. The CDR3 sequence is 16 residues long. V shed 2 bases, J shed 2 bases, and the junction held 9 bases outside the gene matches. The CDR3 DNA reads TGCAGCGTTGAATTAGCCGGGACAGGGGAGACCTACGAGCAGTACTTC. This codes for CSVELAGTGETYEQYF.

The chain recombines TRBV7-6 with TRBJ1-5; D remains ambiguous. With 2 bases removed from V and 4 bases from J, the gap between germline ends came to 6 bases. Germline V CDR1 and CDR2: SGHVS, FNYEAQ. The CDR3 is 13 residues long. The CDR3 coding sequence is TGTGCCAGCAGCTTAACGGTGAATCAGCCCCAGCATTTT. Amino acids: CASSLTVNQPQHF. Full variable domain (outside the CDR3, taken from reference TRBV7-6 and TRBJ1-5): GAGVSQSPRYKVTKRGQDVALRCDPISGHVSLYWYRQALGQGPEFLTYFNYEAQQDKSGLPNDRFSAERPEGSISTLTIQRTEQRDSAMYRCASSLTVNQPQHFGDGTRLSIL.

As concerns this clone: One end of the junction varies from germline; a read error may be responsible. The chain employs TRBV7-7 and TRBJ2-1; D is possibly TRBD2 (5 bases). Germline V lookup: CDR1 SSHAT, CDR2 FNYEAQ (reference sequence). The CDR3 totals 14 residues. CDR3 in amino acids: CASSLAPGTDEQFF. The DNA of the CDR3 is TGTGCTAGCAGCTTAGCCCCGGGAACCGATGAGCAGTTCTTC.

V and J are TRBV28 and TRBJ2-7; perhaps TRBD1 as D (7 bases). Germline V gene data show CDR1 as MDHEN and CDR2 as SYDVKM. This CDR3 has 16 residues. V was shortened by 4 bases and J by 2 bases, with 18 bases between the two germline ends. The CDR3 region has the DNA TGTGCCAGCAGTTCCCAGACTCAGGGGGGCCCCTACGAGCAGTACTTC. Encoded protein: CASSSQTQGGPYEQYF. Together with reference TRBV28 and TRBJ2-7, the CDR3 gives the full variable domain: DVKVTQSSRYLVKRTGEKVFLECVQDMDHENMFWYRQDPGLGLRLIYFSYDVKMKEKGDIPEGYSVSREKKERFSLILESASTNQTSMYLCASSSQTQGGPYEQYFGPGTRLTVT.

V gene TRBV5-1 combines with J gene TRBJ2-1; D uncertain. Trimming removed 1 base from V and 6 bases from J, with 8 bases in between. CDR3 size: 13 residues. Per germline, CDR1 SGHRS and CDR2 YFSETQ. CDR3 in amino acids: CASSLSGSNEQFF. In DNA form, the CDR3 reads TGCGCCAGCAGCTTGTCGGGTAGCAATGAGCAGTTCTTC. Full variable domain (rest looked up from reference TRBV5-1 and TRBJ2-1): KAGVTQTPRYLIKTRGQQVTLSCSPISGHRSVSWYQQTPGQGLQFLFEYFSETQRNKGNFPGRFSGRQFSNSRSEMNVSTLELGDSALYLCASSLSGSNEQFFGPGTRLTVL.

V is TRBV6-5 and J is TRBJ2-7; no clear D. Germline V lookup: CDR1 MNHEY, CDR2 SVGAGI. V dropped 2 bases and J dropped 0 bases, with 5 bases sitting between them. This CDR3 spans 13 amino acids. The CDR3, as DNA: TGTGCCAGCAGTTACGCCAGCTCCTACGAGCAGTACTTC. The encoded protein is CASSYASSYEQYF.